A single sample gave rise to the 5 T cell receptor beta chains below, sequenced in a study of spatial heterogeneity in lung cancer. Time point here: sample taken at primary tumor resection. Unsorted whole RNA of tumor, nontumor lung or frozen PBMC was sequenced. TCRdb re-derived calls from the 5' RACE reads in MiXCR, one entry per CDR3 protein. The repertoire holds 45,000 or so distinct CDR3 sequences, with roughly 10% as singletons. This specimen consisted of PBMCs, obtained at surgery. The receptors here all came from a female donor with early-stage non-small cell lung cancer.

The table lists this clonotype with a few counts. The chain joins TRBV7-9 to TRBJ2-7; no clear D. The CDR3 spans 14 residues. Trimming removed 2 bases at V and 2 bases at J, with 10 bases between. Germline assignment: CDR1 SEHNR and CDR2 FQNEAQ (reference sequence). The CDR3 loop reads CASSLSLDPYEQYF. The CDR3 region has the DNA TGTGCCAGCAGCTTAAGTCTGGATCCCTACGAGCAGTACTTC.

This clonotype was picked up many times. The chain is built from TRBV5-4 and TRBJ1-1; D might be TRBD1 (5 bases). In germline, CDR1 is SGHNT, CDR2 YYREEE (reference sequence). The V end was cut by 0 bases, the J end by 11 bases, with 14 bases between. The CDR3 spans 13 residues. The CDR3 reads CASSLASGTLAFF. CDR3 DNA: TGTGCCAGCAGCTTGGCCTCTGGGACCCTCGCTTTCTTT.

The rearrangement links TRBV5-4 to TRBJ2-3; 7 nucleotides line up with TRBD1. Trimming at V came to 5 bases and at J to 5 bases, leaving 11 bases not matched to a gene. Germline values: CDR1 SGHNT, CDR2 YYREEE (reference sequence). There are 15 residues in the CDR3. The CDR3 DNA follows: TGTGCCAGCAGGTTGATATTAGACAGGGAAGATACGCAGTATTTT. Protein: CASRLILDREDTQYF.

J is TRBJ1-2 and V is TRBV18, with unresolved D. Trimming stripped 0 bases from V and 5 bases from J, with 13 bases between. This CDR3 contains 15 residues. From germline, CDR1 is KGHSH and CDR2 LQKENI. In DNA form, the CDR3 reads TGTGCCAGCTCACCACCCCAGGTCGGACCGTATGGCTACACCTTC. Translated: CASSPPQVGPYGYTF.

This clonotype was observed at least ten times. The chain combines TRBV28 with TRBJ2-2; 11 nucleotides align to TRBD2. Losses at the gene ends were 9 bases for V and 3 bases for J; bases not matched to a gene: 6. Germline V gene sequence: CDR1 MDHEN, CDR2 SYDVKM. The CDR3 has 15 residues. CDR3 DNA sequence: TGTGCCAGTTGGGAGGGACTAGCGGACACCGGGGAGCTGTTTTTT. It translates to CASWEGLADTGELFF.